The entry that follows covers one T cell receptor (beta chain) sequence. What it binds is not known. CDR3 length: 18 residues. J lost 6 bases, V lost 1 base, and 12 bases had no gene match. CDR1 and CDR2 (germline): SGHAT, FQNNGV. These data originate in a study of identical twins. Findings and caveats of the study: Models predicted too little out-of-frame TCR alpha sharing in monozygotic twins. Insertions were fewer in abundant cord blood beta clonotypes, whereas memory repertoires showed none of this pattern.

The donor group consisted entirely of healthy Caucasians. TCRdb itself ran the 5' RACE reads through MiXCR, one entry per CDR3 protein. Of 500,000 or so distinct CDR3 sequences detected, 20% to 25% appear once; the ten largest clones hold about 0.99%. Another study also made use of these data, one on T cells expressing NK-cell markers. Per that study: Researchers got TCR beta repertoires out of sorted CD3+CD56+NKG2C+, CD3+CD56+NKG2C- and CD3+CD56-NKG2C+ T cells.

This chain uses TRBV11-2 with TRBJ2-1; TRBD2 agrees at 10 bases. Material for sequencing was CD4+ T cells sorted from blood. This sequence was found in a woman under 30 in good health. The CDR3 is CASSLVFWASGSVNEQFF. CDR3 nucleotide sequence: TGTGCCAGCAGCTTAGTCTTCTGGGCTAGCGGGAGCGTCAATGAGCAGTTCTTC.